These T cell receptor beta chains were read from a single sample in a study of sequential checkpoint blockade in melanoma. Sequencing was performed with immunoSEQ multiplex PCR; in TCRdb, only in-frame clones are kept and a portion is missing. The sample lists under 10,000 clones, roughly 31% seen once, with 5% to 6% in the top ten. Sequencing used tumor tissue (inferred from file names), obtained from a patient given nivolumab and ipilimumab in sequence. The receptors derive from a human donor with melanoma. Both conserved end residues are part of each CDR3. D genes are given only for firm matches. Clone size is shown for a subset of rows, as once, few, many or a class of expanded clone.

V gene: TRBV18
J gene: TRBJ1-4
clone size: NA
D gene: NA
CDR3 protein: CASSPPPGPATNEKLFF
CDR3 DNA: TGTGCCAGCTCACCACCCCCAGGGCCCGCAACTAATGAAAAACTGTTTTTT

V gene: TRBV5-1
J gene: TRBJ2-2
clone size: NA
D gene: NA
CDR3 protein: CASEPGRRTGELFF
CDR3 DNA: TGCGCCAGCGAGCCAGGCCGACGTACCGGGGAGCTGTTTTTT

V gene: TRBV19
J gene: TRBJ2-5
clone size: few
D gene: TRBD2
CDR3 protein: CATKLAGGLETQYF
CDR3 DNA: TGTGCCACTAAACTAGCGGGAGGTCTGGAGACCCAGTACTTC

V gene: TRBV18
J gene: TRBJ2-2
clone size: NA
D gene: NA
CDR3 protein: CASSLGSQPNTGELFF
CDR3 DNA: TGTGCCAGCTCACTTGGTAGCCAGCCGAACACCGGGGAGCTGTTTTTT

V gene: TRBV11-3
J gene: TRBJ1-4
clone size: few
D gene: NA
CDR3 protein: CASSFGSATNEKLFF
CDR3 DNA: TGTGCCAGCAGCTTCGGGAGTGCAACTAATGAAAAACTGTTTTTT

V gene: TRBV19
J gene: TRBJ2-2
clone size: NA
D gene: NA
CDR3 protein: CASSTGRNTGELFF
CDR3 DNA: TGTGCCAGTAGTACAGGGAGAAACACCGGGGAGCTGTTTTTT

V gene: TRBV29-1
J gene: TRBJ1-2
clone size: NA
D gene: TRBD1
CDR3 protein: CSVEANRGGYTF
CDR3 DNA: TGCAGCGTTGAGGCCAACAGGGGCGGCTACACCTTC

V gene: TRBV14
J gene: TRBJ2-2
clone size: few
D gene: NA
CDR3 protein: CASSFTGELFF
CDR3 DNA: TGTGCCAGCTCCTTCACCGGGGAGCTGTTTTTT

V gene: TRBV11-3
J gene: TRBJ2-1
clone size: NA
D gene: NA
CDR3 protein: CASSPPLGGQSYNEQFF
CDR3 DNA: TGTGCCAGCAGCCCTCCCCTCGGGGGGCAGTCCTACAATGAGCAGTTCTTC

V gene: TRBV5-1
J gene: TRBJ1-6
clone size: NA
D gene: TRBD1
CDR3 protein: CASSLMTGANSPLHF
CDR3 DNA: TGCGCCAGCAGCTTGATGACAGGGGCTAATTCACCCCTCCACTTT

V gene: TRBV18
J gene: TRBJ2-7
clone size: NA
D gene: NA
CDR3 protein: CASSDRGGTYEQYF
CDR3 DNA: TGTGCCAGCTCAGACCGAGGGGGGACCTACGAGCAGTACTTC

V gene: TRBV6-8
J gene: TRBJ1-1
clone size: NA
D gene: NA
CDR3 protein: CASSYSLRVDTEAFF
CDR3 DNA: TGTGCCAGCAGTTACTCTTTGAGGGTTGACACTGAAGCTTTCTTT

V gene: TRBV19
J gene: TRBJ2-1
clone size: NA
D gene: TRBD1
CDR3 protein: CASSRFGTGASYNEQFF
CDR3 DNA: TGTGCCAGTAGTCGTTTCGGGACAGGCGCCTCCTACAATGAGCAGTTCTTC

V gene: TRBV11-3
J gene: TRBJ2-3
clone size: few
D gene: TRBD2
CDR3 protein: CASSLAGGSDTQYF
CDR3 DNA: TGTGCCAGCAGCTTGGCGGGGGGCTCCGATACGCAGTATTTT

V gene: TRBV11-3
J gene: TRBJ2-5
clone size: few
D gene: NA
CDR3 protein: CASSLWGVTWETQYF
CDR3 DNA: TGTGCCAGCAGCTTGTGGGGGGTTACCTGGGAGACCCAGTACTTC

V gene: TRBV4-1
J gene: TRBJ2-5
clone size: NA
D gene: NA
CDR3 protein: CASSQVRAEETQYF
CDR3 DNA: TGCGCCAGCAGCCAAGTCAGAGCGGAAGAGACCCAGTACTTC

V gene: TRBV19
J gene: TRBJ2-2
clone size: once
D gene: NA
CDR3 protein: CASNGDLGELFF
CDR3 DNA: TGTGCCAGTAATGGGGATTTGGGGGAGCTGTTTTTT

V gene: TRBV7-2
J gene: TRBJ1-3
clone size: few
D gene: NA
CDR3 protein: CASSPTVGNTIYF
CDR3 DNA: TGTGCCAGCAGCCCGACCGTAGGAAACACCATATATTTT

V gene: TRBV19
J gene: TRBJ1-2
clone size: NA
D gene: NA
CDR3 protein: CASSLDSFSANYGYTF
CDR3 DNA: TGTGCCAGTAGTCTGGACAGCTTTTCAGCTAACTATGGCTACACCTTC

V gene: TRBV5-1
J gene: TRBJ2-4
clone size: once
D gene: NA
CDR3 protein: CASTPLGGERNIQYF
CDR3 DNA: TGCGCCAGCACTCCCTTAGGGGGGGAGCGAAACATTCAGTACTTC

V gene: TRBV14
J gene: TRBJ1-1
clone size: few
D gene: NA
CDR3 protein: CASSQGGNTEAFF
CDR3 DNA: TGTGCCAGCAGCCAGGGAGGGAACACTGAAGCTTTCTTT

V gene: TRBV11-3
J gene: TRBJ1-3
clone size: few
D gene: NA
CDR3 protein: CASSLSSTGNTIYF
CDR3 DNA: TGTGCCAGCAGTCTATCTTCGACCGGAAACACCATATATTTT

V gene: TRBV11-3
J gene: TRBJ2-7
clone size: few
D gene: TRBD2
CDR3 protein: CASSSGTSERSYEQYF
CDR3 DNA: TGTGCCAGCAGCTCCGGGACTAGCGAACGCTCCTACGAGCAGTACTTC

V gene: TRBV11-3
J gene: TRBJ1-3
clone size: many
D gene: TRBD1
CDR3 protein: CASSLGDRDRSGNTIYF
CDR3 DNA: TGTGCCAGCAGCTTGGGCGATCGGGACAGGTCTGGAAACACCATATATTTT

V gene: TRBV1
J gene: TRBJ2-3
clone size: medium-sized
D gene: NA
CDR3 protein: CASSQEVLAGDPTLYTQYF
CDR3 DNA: TGCGCCAGCAGCCAAGAAGTCCTAGCGGGGGACCCTACGTTATATACGCAGTATTTT

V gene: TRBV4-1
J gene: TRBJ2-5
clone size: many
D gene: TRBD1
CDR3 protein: CASSQGQGTPTQYF
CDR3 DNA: TGCGCCAGCAGCCAGGGACAGGGGACCCCAACCCAGTACTTC

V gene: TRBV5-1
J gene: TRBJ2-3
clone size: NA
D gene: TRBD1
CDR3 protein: CASSLHGQDTDTQYF
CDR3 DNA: TGCGCCAGCAGCTTGCATGGACAGGATACAGATACGCAGTATTTT

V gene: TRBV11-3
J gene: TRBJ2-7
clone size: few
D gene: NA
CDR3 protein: CASSFSRARSYEQYF
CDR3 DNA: TGTGCCAGCAGCTTTTCCCGGGCTAGGTCCTACGAGCAGTACTTC

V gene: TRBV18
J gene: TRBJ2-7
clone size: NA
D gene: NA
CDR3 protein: CASSPSRGGYEQYF
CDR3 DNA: TGTGCCAGCTCACCATCGCGGGGCGGTTACGAGCAGTACTTC

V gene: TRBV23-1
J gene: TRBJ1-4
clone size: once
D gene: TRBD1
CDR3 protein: CASSQPGGCGQTNEKLFF
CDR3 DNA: TGCGCCAGCAGTCAACCAGGGGGATGTGGACAGACGAATGAAAAACTGTTTTTT

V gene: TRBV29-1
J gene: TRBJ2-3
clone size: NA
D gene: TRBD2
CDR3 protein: CSVFGLAGAVGADTQYF
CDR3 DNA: TGCAGCGTTTTCGGACTAGCGGGGGCCGTTGGGGCAGATACGCAGTATTTT

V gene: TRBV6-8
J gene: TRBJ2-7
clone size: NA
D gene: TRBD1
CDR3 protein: CASSSSGTGSDEQYF
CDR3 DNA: TGTGCCAGCAGTTCGTCCGGGACAGGTTCTGACGAGCAGTACTTC

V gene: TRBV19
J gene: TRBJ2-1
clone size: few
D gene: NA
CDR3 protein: CASSMPKAGYNEQFF
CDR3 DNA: TGTGCCAGTAGTATGCCGAAAGCGGGTTACAATGAGCAGTTCTTC

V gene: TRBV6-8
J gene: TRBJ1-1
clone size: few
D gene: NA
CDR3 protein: CAITRQGNTEAFF
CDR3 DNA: TGTGCCATCACTCGGCAGGGTAACACTGAAGCTTTCTTT

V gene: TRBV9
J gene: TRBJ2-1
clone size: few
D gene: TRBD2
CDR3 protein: CASSPNTRLAGNEQFF
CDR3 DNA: TGTGCCAGCAGCCCCAACACGAGACTAGCGGGGAATGAGCAGTTCTTC

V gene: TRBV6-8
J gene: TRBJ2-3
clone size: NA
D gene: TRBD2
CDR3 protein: CATRTSGGGTDTQYF
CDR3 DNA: TGTGCCACAAGGACTAGCGGGGGGGGCACAGATACGCAGTATTTT

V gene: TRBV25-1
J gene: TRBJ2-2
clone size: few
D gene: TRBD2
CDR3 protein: CATGTGTSGTGELFF
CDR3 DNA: TGTGCCACCGGGACCGGGACTAGCGGAACCGGGGAGCTGTTTTTT

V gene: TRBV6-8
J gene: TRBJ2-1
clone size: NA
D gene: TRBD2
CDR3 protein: CASRLATSYNEQFF
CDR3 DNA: TGTGCCAGCAGACTAGCGACCTCCTACAATGAGCAGTTCTTC

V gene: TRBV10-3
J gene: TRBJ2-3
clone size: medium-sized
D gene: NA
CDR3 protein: CAISEMTGLTDTQYF
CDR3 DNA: TGTGCCATCAGTGAGATGACTGGTCTCACAGATACGCAGTATTTT

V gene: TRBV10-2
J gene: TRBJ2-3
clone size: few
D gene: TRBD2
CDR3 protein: CASSDPGTSTDTQYF
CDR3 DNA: TGCGCCAGCAGCGATCCCGGGACTAGTACAGATACGCAGTATTTT

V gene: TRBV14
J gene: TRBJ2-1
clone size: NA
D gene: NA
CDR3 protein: CASSQTTLPQFF
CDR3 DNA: TGTGCCAGCAGCCAGACCACCCTCCCGCAGTTCTTC